A selection of T cell receptor beta chains follows, all from one sample in a study of T cell repertoires in ileal Crohn's disease. TCRdb keeps only in-frame clones here, not all; method: immunoSEQ multiplex PCR. Among about 2,400 clones listed, about 83% were seen once. Source material: ileal tissue. Receptors were obtained from an adult with Crohn's disease. Both conserved end residues are part of each CDR3. D genes are given only for firm matches. Size values are once, few and many counts, or a class for expanded clones, and some rows have none.

j_gene: TRBJ2-1; v_gene: TRBV25-1; abundance: .; d_gene: TRBD2; CDR3nt: TGTGCCAGCAGTGAATTGTCTAGCGGCGACAATGAGCAGTTCTTC; CDR3aa: CASSELSSGDNEQFF
j_gene: TRBJ2-7; v_gene: TRBV15; abundance: large; d_gene: TRBD2; CDR3nt: TGTGCCACCAGCAGAGATCAGAGCGGGGGGACCTCCGAGCAGTACTTC; CDR3aa: CATSRDQSGGTSEQYF
j_gene: TRBJ2-1; v_gene: TRBV9; abundance: .; d_gene: TRBD2; CDR3nt: TGTGCCAGCAGTGCCGGGACTAGGTCCTACAATGAGCAGTTCTTC; CDR3aa: CASSAGTRSYNEQFF
j_gene: TRBJ2-5; v_gene: TRBV6-5; abundance: once; d_gene: .; CDR3nt: TGTGCCAGCAGTGGGACTCCCGCCTGGGAGACCCAGTACTTC; CDR3aa: CASSGTPAWETQYF
j_gene: TRBJ2-3; v_gene: TRBV11-1; abundance: .; d_gene: .; CDR3nt: TGTGCCAGCAGCTGGGACCCGCTTACTAGCACAGATACGCAGTATTTT; CDR3aa: CASSWDPLTSTDTQYF
j_gene: TRBJ1-1; v_gene: TRBV18; abundance: .; d_gene: .; CDR3nt: TGTGCCAGCTCAAAGGTGAACACTGAAGCTTTCTTT; CDR3aa: CASSKVNTEAFF
j_gene: TRBJ1-2; v_gene: TRBV7-9; abundance: .; d_gene: .; CDR3nt: TGTGCCAGCAGCCCCAACCCGCCGAAAGGCTATGGCTACACCTTC; CDR3aa: CASSPNPPKGYGYTF
j_gene: TRBJ2-1; v_gene: TRBV9; abundance: .; d_gene: .; CDR3nt: TGTGCCAGCAGCCCCCCGGGTTTGGTTGGTGTCAATGAGCAGTTCTTC; CDR3aa: CASSPPGLVGVNEQFF
j_gene: TRBJ2-1; v_gene: TRBV25-1; abundance: .; d_gene: TRBD1; CDR3nt: TGTGCCAGCAGTGGAGACAGGGGGCCCTCCTACAATGAGCAGTTCTTC; CDR3aa: CASSGDRGPSYNEQFF
j_gene: TRBJ1-5; v_gene: TRBV7-6; abundance: few; d_gene: .; CDR3nt: TGTGCCAGCAGCCCTGATGGGTCGAGCAATCAGCCCCAGCATTTT; CDR3aa: CASSPDGSSNQPQHF
j_gene: TRBJ1-3; v_gene: TRBV5-1; abundance: .; d_gene: .; CDR3nt: TGCGCCAGCAGCCAAGATGGCTCTGGAAACACCATATATTTT; CDR3aa: CASSQDGSGNTIYF
j_gene: TRBJ2-6; v_gene: TRBV4-2; abundance: .; d_gene: .; CDR3nt: TGTGCCAGCAGCACCGACAGAGACTCTGGGGCCAACGTCCTGACTTTC; CDR3aa: CASSTDRDSGANVLTF